This T cell receptor beta chain emerged from a study of breast tumors, draining lymph nodes, adjacent tissues. Study observations and caveats: Most tumor T cells seemingly derive from lymph node, then expand in tumor. Tumors had less TCR diversity than lymph nodes, more than nontumor tissue.

TCRdb re-analysed the multiplex PCR reads in MiXCR, keeping a single row per CDR3 protein. The sample has approximately 89,000 distinct CDR3 sequences, approximately 30% seen once; the top ten hold 8.1%. To note about this clonotype: Its antigen remains unknown. A much larger clone differs from this one at a single base, so this may be a read error. The CDR3 does not close with the conserved phenylalanine or tryptophan, likely indicating a read error.

Samples came from axillary lymph nodes draining the breast cancer. From germline, CDR1 is SGDLS and CDR2 YYNGEE. The V and J ends lost 4 bases and 4 bases respectively, with 9 bases between them. CDR3 length: 13 residues. This sequence originates from a female donor with breast cancer. Some clones in this sample may be carry-over from other donors' samples. The specimen was axillary lymph node tissue. The chain couples TRBV9 to TRBJ2-1; D call uncertain. CDR3 nucleotide sequence: TGTGCCAGCAGCCAAGACCTATACAATGAGCAGTTCTCC. As protein: CASSQDLYNEQFS.